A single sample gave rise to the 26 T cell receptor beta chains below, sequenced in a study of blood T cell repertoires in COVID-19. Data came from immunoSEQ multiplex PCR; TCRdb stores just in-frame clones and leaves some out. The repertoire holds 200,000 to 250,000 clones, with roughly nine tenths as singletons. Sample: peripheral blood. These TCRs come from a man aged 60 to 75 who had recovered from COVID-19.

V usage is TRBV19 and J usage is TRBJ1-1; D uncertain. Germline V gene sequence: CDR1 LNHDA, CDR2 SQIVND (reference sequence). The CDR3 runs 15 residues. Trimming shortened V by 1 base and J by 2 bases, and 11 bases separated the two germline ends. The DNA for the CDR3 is TGTGCCAGTAGTATAGTTTTCCGGAGAAACACTGAAGCTTTCTTT. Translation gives CASSIVFRRNTEAFF.

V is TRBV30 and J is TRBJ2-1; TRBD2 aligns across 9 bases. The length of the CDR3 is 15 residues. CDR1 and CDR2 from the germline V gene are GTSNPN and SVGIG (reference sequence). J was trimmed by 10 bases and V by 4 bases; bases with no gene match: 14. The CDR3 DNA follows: TGTGCCTGGACCGTTAGCGGGAGTAAGGCCAGGGAGCAGTTCTTC. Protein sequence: CAWTVSGSKAREQFF.

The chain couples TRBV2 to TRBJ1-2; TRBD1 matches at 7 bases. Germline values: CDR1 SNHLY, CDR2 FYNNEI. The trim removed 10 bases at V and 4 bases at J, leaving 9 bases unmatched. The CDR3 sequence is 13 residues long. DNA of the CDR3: TGTGCCACCAGACAGGGTTCTACCTATGGCTACACCTTC. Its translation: CATRQGSTYGYTF.

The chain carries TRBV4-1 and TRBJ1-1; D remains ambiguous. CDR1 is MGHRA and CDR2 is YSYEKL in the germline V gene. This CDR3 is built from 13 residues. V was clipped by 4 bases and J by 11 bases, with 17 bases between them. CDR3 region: CASSLSQGPGAFF. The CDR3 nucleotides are TGCGCCAGCAGCCTGTCCCAAGGCCCGGGGGCTTTCTTT.

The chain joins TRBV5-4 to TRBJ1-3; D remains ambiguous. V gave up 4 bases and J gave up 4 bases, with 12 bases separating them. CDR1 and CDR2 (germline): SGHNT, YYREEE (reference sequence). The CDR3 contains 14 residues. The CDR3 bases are TGTGCCAGCAGCCGGGATCAAGGCGGAAACACCATATATTTT. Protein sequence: CASSRDQGGNTIYF.

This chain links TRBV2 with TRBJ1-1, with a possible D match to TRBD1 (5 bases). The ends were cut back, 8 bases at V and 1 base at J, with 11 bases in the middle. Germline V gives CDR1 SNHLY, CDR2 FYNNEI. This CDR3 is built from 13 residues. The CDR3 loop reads CASQGSQNTEAFF. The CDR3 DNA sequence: TGTGCCAGCCAGGGATCTCAGAACACTGAAGCTTTCTTT.

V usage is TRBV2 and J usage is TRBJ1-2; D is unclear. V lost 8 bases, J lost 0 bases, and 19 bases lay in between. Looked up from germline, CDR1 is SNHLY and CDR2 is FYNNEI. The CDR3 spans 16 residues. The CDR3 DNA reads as TGTGCCAGCCTGGACGGACTCTGGATTTCTAACTATGGCTACACCTTC. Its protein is CASLDGLWISNYGYTF.

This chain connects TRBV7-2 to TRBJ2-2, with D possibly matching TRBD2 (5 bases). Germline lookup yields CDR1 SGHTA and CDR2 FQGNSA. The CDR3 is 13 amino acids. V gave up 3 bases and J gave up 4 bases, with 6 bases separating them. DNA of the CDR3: TGTGCCAGCAGCTTCGAGGGCACCGGGGAGCTGTTTTTT. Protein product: CASSFEGTGELFF. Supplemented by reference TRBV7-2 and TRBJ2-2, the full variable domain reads GAGVSQSPSNKVTEKGKDVELRCDPISGHTALYWYRQSLGQGLEFLIYFQGNSAPDKSGLPSDRFSAERTGGSVSTLTIQRTQQEDSAVYLCASSFEGTGELFFGEGSRLTVL.

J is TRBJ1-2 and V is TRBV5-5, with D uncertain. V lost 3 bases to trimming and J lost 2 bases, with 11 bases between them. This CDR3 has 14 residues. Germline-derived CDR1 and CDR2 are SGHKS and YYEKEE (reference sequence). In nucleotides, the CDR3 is TGTGCCAGCAGCTCCTCGGGGTCCAACTATGGCTACACCTTC. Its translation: CASSSSGSNYGYTF.

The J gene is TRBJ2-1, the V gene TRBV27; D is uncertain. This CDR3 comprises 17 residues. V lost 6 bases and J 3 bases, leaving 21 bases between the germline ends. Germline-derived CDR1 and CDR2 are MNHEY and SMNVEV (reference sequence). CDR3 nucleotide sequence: TGTGCCAGCAGCCTGAATCCAAGCCTCGCTGTCTACAATGAGCAGTTCTTC. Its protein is CASSLNPSLAVYNEQFF.

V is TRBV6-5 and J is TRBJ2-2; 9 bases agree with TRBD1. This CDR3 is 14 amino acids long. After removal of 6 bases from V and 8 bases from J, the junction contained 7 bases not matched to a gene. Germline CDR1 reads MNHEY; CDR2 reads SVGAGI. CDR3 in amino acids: CASSLYRGQGELFF. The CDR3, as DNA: TGTGCCAGCAGCCTTTACAGGGGGCAAGGGGAGCTGTTTTTT.

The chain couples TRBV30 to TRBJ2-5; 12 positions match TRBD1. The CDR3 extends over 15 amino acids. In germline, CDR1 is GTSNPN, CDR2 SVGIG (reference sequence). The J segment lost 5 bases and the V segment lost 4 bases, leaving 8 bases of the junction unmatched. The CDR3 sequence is CAWNAGQGAWETQYF. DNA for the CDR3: TGTGCCTGGAACGCGGGACAGGGGGCTTGGGAGACCCAGTACTTC.

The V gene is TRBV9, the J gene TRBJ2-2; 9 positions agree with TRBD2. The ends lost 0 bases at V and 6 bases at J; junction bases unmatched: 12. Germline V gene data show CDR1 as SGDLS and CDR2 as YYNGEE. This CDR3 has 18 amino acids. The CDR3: CASSVGARLAGQPGELFF. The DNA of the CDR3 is TGTGCCAGCAGCGTAGGAGCTCGGCTAGCGGGACAACCCGGGGAGCTGTTTTTT.

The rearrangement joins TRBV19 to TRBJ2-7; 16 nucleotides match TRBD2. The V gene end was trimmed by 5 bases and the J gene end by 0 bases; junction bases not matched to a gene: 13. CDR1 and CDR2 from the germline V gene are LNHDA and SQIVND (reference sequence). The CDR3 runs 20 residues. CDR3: CASSPNPGTSGREDSYEQYF. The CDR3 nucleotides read TGTGCCAGTAGTCCGAACCCCGGGACTAGCGGGAGGGAAGACTCCTACGAGCAGTACTTC.

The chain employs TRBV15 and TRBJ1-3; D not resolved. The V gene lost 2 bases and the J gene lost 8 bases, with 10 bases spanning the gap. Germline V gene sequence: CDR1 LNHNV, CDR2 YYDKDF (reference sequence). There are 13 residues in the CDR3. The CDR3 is CATSRTQQDTIYF. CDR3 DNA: TGTGCCACCAGCAGAACACAGCAGGACACCATATATTTT.

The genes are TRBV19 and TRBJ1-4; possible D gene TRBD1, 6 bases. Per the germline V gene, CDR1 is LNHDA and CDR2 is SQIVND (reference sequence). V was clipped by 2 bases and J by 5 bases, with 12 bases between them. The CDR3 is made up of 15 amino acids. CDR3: CASSIQGHANEKLFF. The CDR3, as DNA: TGTGCCAGTAGTATACAGGGACACGCGAATGAAAAACTGTTTTTT.

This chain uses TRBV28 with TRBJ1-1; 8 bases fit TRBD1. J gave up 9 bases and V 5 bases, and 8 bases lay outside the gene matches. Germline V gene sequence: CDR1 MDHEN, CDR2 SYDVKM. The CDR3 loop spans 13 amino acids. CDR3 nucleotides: TGTGCCAGCAGTCCATGGGACAGGACTAAAGCTTTCTTT. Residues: CASSPWDRTKAFF.

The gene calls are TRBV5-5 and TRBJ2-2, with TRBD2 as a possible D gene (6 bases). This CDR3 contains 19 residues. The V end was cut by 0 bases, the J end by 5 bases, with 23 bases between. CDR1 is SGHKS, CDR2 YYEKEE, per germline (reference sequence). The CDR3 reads CASSLAPPWQGLGTGELFF. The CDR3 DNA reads TGTGCCAGCAGCTTGGCCCCCCCCTGGCAGGGACTGGGGACCGGGGAGCTGTTTTTT.

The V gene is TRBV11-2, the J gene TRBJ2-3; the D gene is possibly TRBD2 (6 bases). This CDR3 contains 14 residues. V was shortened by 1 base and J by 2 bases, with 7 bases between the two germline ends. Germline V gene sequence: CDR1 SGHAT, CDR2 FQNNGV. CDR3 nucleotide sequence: TGTGCCAGCAGCTTAGGCGGGAACACAGATACGCAGTATTTT. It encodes CASSLGGNTDTQYF. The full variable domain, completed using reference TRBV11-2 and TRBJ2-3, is EAGVAQSPRYKIIEKRQSVAFWCNPISGHATLYWYQQILGQGPKLLIQFQNNGVVDDSQLPKDRFSAERLKGVDSTLKIQPAKLEDSAVYLCASSLGGNTDTQYFGPGTRLTVL.

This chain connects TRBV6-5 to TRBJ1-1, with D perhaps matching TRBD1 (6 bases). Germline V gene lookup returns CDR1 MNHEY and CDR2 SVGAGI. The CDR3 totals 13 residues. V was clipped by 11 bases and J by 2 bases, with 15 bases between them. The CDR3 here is CAVLRDINTEAFF. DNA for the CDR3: TGTGCCGTCCTCCGGGACATTAACACTGAAGCTTTCTTT.

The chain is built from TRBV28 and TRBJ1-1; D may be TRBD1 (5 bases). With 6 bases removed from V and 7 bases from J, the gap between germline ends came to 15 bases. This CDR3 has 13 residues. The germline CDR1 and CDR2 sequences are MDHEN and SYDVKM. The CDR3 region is CASSLGHWGEAFF. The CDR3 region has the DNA TGTGCCAGCAGCCTCGGACACTGGGGTGAAGCTTTCTTT. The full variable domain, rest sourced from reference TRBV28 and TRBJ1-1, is DVKVTQSSRYLVKRTGEKVFLECVQDMDHENMFWYRQDPGLGLRLIYFSYDVKMKEKGDIPEGYSVSREKKERFSLILESASTNQTSMYLCASSLGHWGEAFFGQGTRLTVV.

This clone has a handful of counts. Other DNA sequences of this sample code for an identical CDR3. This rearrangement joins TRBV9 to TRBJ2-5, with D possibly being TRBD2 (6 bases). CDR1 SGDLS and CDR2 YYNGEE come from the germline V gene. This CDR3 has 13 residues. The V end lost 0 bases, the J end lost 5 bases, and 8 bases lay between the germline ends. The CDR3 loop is CASSVVGGETQYF. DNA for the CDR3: TGTGCCAGCAGCGTAGTTGGAGGGGAGACCCAGTACTTC.

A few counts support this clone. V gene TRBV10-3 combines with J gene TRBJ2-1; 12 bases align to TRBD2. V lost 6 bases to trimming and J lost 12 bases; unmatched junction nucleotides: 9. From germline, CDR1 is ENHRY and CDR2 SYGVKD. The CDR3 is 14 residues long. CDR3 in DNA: TGTGCCATCAGGAGGGCTAGCGGGGGGGCCGGGCAGTTCTTC. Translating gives CAIRRASGGAGQFF.

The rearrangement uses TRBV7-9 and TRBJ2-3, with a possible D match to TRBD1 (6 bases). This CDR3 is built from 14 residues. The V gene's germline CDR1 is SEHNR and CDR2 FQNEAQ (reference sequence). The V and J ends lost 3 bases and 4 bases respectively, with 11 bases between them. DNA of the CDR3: TGTGCCAGCAGCTTGATGGGGGCGGCAGATACGCAGTATTTT. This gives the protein CASSLMGAADTQYF. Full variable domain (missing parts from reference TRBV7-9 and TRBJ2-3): DTGVSQNPRHKITKRGQNVTFRCDPISEHNRLYWYRQTLGQGPEFLTYFQNEAQLEKSRLLSDRFSAERPKGSFSTLEIQRTEQGDSAMYLCASSLMGAADTQYFGPGTRLTVL.

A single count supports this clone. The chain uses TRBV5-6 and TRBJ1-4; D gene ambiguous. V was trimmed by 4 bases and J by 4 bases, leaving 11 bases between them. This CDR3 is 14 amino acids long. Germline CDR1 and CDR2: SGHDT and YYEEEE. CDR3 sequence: CASSQKRVNEKLFF. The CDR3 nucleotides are TGTGCCAGCAGCCAGAAACGGGTTAATGAAAAACTGTTTTTT.

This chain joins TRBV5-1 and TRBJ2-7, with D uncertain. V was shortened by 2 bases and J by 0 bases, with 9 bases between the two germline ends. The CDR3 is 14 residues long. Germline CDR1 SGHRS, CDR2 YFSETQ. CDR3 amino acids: CASSLIAHSYEQYF. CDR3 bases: TGCGCCAGCAGCTTAATAGCCCACTCCTACGAGCAGTACTTC.